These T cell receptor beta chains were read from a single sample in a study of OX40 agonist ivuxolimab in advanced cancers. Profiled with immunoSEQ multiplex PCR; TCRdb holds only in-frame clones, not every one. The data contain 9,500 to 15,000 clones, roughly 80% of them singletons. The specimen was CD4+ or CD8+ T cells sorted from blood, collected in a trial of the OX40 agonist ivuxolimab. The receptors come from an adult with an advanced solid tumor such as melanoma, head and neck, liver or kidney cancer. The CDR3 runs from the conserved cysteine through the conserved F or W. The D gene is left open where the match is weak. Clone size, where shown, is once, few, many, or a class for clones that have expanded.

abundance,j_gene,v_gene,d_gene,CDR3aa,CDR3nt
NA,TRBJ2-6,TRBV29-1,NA,CSVEDRGPMSGANVLTF,TGCAGCGTTGAAGATCGGGGACCGATGTCTGGGGCCAACGTCCTGACTTTC
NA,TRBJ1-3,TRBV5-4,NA,CASSQAGTRGNTIYF,TGTGCCAGCAGCCAAGCCGGGACTAGAGGAAACACCATATATTTT
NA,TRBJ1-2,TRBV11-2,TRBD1,CASSSGQGARGYTF,TGTGCCAGCAGCTCGGGACAGGGGGCGCGCGGCTACACCTTC
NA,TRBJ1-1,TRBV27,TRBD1,CASSPSTGVNTEAFF,TGTGCCAGCAGTCCCTCGACAGGGGTCAACACTGAAGCTTTCTTT
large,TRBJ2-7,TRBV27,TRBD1,CASSSHSTGSYEQYF,TGTGCCAGCAGTTCCCACTCGACAGGGAGCTACGAGCAGTACTTC
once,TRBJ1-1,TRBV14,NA,CASSSRRELDPWNTEAFF,TGTGCCAGCAGCTCCCGTCGAGAACTTGACCCCTGGAACACTGAAGCTTTCTTT
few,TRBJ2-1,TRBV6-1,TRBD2,CASSGLSGSRINEQFF,TGTGCCAGCAGTGGACTTAGCGGGAGCAGAATCAATGAGCAGTTCTTC
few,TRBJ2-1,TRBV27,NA,CASGWGAGYNEQFF,TGTGCCAGCGGCTGGGGCGCTGGCTACAATGAGCAGTTCTTC
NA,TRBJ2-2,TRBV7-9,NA,CASSTGTVTGELFF,TGTGCCAGCAGCACCGGGACCGTCACCGGGGAGCTGTTTTTT
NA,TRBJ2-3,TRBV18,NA,CASSPRQRDNTDTQYF,TGTGCCAGCTCACCAAGACAGCGGGACAACACAGATACGCAGTATTTT
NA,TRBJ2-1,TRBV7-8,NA,CASSLNGLNYNEQFF,TGTGCCAGCAGCTTAAACGGACTAAACTACAATGAGCAGTTCTTC
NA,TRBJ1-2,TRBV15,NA,CATSRGHSRAFGYTF,TGTGCCACCAGCAGAGGACACTCCCGGGCCTTCGGCTACACCTTC
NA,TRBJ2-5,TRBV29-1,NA,CSAEGCQTQYF,TGCAGCGCTGAAGGGTGTCAGACCCAGTACTTC
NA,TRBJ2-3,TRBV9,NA,CASEGLNTDTQYF,TGTGCCAGCGAGGGACTTAACACAGATACGCAGTATTTT
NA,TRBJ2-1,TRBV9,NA,CASSADSNEQFF,TGTGCCAGCAGCGCTGACAGCAATGAGCAGTTCTTC
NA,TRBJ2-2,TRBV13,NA,CASSFLDNTGELFF,TGTGCCAGCAGCTTCCTAGATAACACCGGGGAGCTGTTTTTT
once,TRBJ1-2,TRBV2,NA,CASGQGTPNYGYTF,TGTGCCAGTGGGCAGGGGACACCTAACTATGGCTACACCTTC
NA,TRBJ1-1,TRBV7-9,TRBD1,CASSPTYSDRATEAFF,TGTGCCAGCAGCCCAACATACTCGGACAGGGCCACTGAAGCTTTCTTT
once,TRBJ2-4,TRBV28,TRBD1,CASSPDRADIQYF,TGTGCCAGCAGTCCGGACAGGGCCGACATTCAGTACTTC
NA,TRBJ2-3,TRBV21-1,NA,CASSKRIAGLVTLMTDTQYF,TGTGCCAGCAGCAAAAGAATCGCAGGACTAGTAACCCTTATGACAGATACGCAGTATTTT
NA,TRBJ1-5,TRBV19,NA,CASSKEGRGGQPQHF,TGTGCCAGTAGTAAAGAGGGGCGCGGGGGGCAGCCCCAGCATTTT
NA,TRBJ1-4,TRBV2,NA,CASSSNRAGGNEKLFF,TGTGCCAGCAGCTCCAACAGGGCCGGGGGGAATGAAAAACTGTTTTTT
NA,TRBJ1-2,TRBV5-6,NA,CASSLAHGYTF,TGTGCCAGCAGCTTGGCCCATGGCTACACCTTC
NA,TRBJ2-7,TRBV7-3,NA,CASSLLLGEQYF,TGTGCCAGCAGCTTACTCCTCGGAGAGCAGTACTTC
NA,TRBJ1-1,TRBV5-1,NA,CASSSRPLDTEAFF,TGCGCCAGCAGCTCCCGTCCCCTCGACACTGAAGCTTTCTTT
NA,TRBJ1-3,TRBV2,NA,CASSEQGPVHTIYF,TGTGCCAGCAGTGAACAGGGACCCGTGCACACCATATATTTT
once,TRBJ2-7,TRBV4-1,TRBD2,CASSQRLAGLVNEQYF,TGCGCCAGCAGCCAGAGATTAGCGGGATTGGTTAACGAGCAGTACTTC
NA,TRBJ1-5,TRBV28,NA,CASSFGQGFRQPQHF,TGTGCCAGCAGTTTTGGGCAGGGGTTCCGTCAGCCCCAGCATTTT
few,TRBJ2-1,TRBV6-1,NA,CASVGGRHNEQFF,TGTGCCAGCGTTGGGGGGAGACACAATGAGCAGTTCTTC
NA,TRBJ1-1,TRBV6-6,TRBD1,CASSSLQGRNTEAFF,TGTGCCAGCAGTTCCCTACAGGGGCGGAACACTGAAGCTTTCTTT
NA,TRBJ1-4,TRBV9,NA,CASSSPRMEGGVVEKLFF,TGTGCCAGCAGCAGCCCCCGGATGGAGGGTGGGGTCGTTGAAAAACTGTTTTTT
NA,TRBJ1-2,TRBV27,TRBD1,CASSFGQARGYTF,TGTGCCAGCAGTTTTGGACAGGCGAGGGGCTACACCTTC
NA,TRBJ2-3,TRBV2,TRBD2,CASSGTSGKGTDTQYF,TGTGCCAGCTCCGGGACTAGCGGGAAGGGCACAGATACGCAGTATTTT
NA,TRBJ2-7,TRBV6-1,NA,CASSDSYEQYF,TGTGCCAGCAGTGACAGCTACGAGCAGTACTTC
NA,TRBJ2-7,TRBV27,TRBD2,CASSLGLDYGEQYF,TGTGCCAGCAGTTTGGGACTAGATTACGGGGAGCAGTACTTC
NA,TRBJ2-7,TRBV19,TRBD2,CASRGTSGSEQYF,TGTGCCAGTAGGGGGACTAGCGGCAGCGAGCAGTACTTC
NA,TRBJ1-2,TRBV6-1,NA,CASTENYGYTF,TGTGCCAGCACAGAGAACTATGGCTACACCTTC
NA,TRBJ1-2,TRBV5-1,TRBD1,CASSGTGDYTF,TGCGCCAGCAGCGGAACAGGGGACTACACCTTC
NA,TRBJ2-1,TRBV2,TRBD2,CASTLAGEGYNEQFF,TGTGCCAGCACCCTGGCGGGAGAGGGGTACAATGAGCAGTTCTTC
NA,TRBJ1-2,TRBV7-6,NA,CASSLGGTDYGYTF,TGTGCCAGCAGCTTAGGAGGGACCGATTATGGCTACACCTTC
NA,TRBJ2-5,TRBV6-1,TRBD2,CASSESASGTAWETQYF,TGTGCCAGCAGTGAATCGGCTAGCGGGACCGCCTGGGAGACCCAGTACTTC
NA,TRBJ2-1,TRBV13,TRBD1,CASSLKQGASEQFF,TGTGCCAGCAGCCTCAAGCAGGGGGCAAGCGAGCAGTTCTTC